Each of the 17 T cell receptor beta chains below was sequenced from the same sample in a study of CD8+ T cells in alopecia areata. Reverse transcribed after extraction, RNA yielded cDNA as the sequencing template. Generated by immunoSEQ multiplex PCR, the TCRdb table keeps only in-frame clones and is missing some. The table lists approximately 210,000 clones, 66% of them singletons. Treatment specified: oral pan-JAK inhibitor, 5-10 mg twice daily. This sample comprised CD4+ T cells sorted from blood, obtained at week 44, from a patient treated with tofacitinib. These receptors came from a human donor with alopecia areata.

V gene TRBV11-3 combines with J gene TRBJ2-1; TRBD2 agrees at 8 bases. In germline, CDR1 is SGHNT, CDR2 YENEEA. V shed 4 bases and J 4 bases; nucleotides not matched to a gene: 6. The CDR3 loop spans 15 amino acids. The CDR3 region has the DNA TGTGCCAGCAGCTCTGTCGGGGGGGTATACAATGAGCAGTTCTTC. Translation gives CASSSVGGVYNEQFF.

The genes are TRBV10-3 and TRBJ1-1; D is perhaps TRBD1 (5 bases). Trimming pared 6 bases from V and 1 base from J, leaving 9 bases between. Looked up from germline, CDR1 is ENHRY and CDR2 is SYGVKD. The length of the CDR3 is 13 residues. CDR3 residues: CAISETANTEAFF. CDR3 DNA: TGTGCCATCAGCGAGACAGCGAACACTGAAGCTTTCTTT.

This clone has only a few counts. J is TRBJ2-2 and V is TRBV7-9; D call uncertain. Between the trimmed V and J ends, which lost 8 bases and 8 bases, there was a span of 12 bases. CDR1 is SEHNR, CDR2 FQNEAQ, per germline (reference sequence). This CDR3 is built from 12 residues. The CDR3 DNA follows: TGTGCCAGCCAACCTTTACCGGGGGAGCTGTTTTTT. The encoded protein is CASQPLPGELFF. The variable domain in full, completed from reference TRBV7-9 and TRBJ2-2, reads DTGVSQNPRHKITKRGQNVTFRCDPISEHNRLYWYRQTLGQGPEFLTYFQNEAQLEKSRLLSDRFSAERPKGSFSTLEIQRTEQGDSAMYLCASQPLPGELFFGEGSRLTVL.

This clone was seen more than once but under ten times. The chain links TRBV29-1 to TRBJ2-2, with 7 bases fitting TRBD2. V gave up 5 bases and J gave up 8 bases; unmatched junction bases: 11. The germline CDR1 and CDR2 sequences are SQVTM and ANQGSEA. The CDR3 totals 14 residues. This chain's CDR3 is CSVTLGGKLGELFF. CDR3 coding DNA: TGCAGCGTTACCCTCGGGGGGAAACTTGGGGAGCTGTTTTTT.

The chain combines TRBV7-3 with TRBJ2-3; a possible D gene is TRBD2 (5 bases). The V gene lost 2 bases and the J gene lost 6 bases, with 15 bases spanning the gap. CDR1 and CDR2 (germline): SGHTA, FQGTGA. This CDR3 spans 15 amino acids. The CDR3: CASSLALGLADTQYF. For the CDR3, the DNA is TGTGCCAGCAGCTTAGCCCTCGGACTGGCGGATACGCAGTATTTT.

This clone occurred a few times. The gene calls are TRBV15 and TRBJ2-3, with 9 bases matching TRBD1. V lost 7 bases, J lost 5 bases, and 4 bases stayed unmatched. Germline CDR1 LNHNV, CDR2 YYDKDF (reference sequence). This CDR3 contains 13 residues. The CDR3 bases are TGTGCCACCACCACAGGGGGCGAAGATACGCAGTATTTT. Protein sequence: CATTTGGEDTQYF.

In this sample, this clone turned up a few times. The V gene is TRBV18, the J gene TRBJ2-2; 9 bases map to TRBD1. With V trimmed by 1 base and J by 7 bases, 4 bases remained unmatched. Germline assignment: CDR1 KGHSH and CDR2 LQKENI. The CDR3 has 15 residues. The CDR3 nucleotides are TGTGCCAGCTCACCACGGGACAGGGCCGGCGGGGAGCTGTTTTTT. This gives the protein CASSPRDRAGGELFF.

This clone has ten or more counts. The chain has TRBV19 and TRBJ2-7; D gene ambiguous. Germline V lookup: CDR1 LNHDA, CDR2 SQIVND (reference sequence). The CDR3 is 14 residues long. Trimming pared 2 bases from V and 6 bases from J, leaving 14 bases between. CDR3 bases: TGTGCCAGTAGTATAAGTTACGCCTCGGGCGAGCAGTACTTC. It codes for CASSISYASGEQYF.

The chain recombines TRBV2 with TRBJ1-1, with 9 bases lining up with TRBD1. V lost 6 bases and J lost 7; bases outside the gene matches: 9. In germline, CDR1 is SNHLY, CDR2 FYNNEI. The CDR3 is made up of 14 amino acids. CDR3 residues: CASRRGQGGGEAFF. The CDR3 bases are TGTGCCAGCAGACGGGGACAGGGAGGAGGTGAAGCTTTCTTT.

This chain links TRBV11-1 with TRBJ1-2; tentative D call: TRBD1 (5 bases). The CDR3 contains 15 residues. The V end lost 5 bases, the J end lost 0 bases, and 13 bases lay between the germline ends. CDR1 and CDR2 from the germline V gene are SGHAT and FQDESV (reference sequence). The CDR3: CASSRASTANYGYTF. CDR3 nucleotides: TGTGCCAGCAGCCGAGCCTCGACAGCTAACTATGGCTACACCTTC. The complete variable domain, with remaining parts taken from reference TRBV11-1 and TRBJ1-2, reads EAEVAQSPRYKITEKSQAVAFWCDPISGHATLYWYRQILGQGPELLVQFQDESVVDDSQLPKDRFSAERLKGVDSTLKIQPAELGDSAMYLCASSRASTANYGYTFGSGTRLTVV.

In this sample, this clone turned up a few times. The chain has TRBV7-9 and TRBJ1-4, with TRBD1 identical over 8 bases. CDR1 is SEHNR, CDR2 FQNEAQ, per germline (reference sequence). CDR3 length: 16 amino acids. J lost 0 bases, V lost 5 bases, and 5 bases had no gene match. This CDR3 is CASSLYRGATNEKLFF. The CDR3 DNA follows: TGTGCCAGCAGCCTATACAGGGGGGCAACTAATGAAAAACTGTTTTTT.

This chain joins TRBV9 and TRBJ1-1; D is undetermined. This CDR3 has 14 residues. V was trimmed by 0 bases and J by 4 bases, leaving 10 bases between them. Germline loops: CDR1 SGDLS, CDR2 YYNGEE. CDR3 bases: TGTGCCAGCAGCGTAGGGGTACGCGGCACTGAAGCTTTCTTT. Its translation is CASSVGVRGTEAFF.

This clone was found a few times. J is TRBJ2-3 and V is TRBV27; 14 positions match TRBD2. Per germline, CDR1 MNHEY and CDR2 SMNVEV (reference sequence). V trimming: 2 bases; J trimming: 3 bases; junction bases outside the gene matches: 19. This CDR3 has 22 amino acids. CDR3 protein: CASSLRLAGGFSLGVPTDTQYF. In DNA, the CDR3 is TGTGCCAGCAGTTTAAGACTAGCGGGGGGGTTTTCCTTAGGAGTTCCTACAGATACGCAGTATTTT.

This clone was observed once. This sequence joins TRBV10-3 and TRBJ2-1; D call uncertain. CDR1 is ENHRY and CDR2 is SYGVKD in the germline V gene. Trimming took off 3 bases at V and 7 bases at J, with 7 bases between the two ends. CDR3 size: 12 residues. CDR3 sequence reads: CAISESGNEQFF. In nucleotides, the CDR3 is TGTGCCATCAGTGAATCCGGGAATGAGCAGTTCTTC.

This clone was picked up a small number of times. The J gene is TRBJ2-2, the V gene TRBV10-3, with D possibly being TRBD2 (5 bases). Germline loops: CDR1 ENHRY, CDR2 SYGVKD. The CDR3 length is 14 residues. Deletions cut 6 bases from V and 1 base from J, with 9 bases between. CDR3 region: CAISKRENTGELFF. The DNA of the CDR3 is TGTGCCATCAGCAAGAGGGAGAACACCGGGGAGCTGTTTTTT.

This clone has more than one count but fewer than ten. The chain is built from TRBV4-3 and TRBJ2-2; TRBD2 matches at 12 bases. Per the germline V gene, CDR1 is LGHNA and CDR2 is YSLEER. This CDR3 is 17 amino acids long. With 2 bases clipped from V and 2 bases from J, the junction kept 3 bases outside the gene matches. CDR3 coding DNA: TGCGCCAGCAGCCAAACTAGCGGGGGGCCTAACACCGGGGAGCTGTTTTTT. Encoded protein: CASSQTSGGPNTGELFF.

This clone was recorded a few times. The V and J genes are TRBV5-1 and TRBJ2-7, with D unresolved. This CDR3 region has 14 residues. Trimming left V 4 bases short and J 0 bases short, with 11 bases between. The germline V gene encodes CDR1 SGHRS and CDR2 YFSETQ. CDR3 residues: CASSHGLLSYEQYF. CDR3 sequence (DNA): TGCGCCAGCAGCCACGGGCTACTCTCCTACGAGCAGTACTTC.